The 17 T cell receptor beta chains listed next were all sequenced from one sample in a study of blood T cells in healthy people across ages. The second PCR ran roughly 7 to 12 cycles with a sample-barcoded 5' primer and J-beta primers. MiXCR, applied by TCRdb to the 5' RACE reads, yields one record per CDR3 protein. The table shows 850,000 to 1,300,000 distinct CDR3 sequences, with 35% to 50% occurring only once. The sample was blood. The receptors come from an older woman in good health.

The chain has TRBV20-1 and TRBJ2-3, with D perhaps TRBD1 or TRBD2 (6 bases each). This CDR3 comprises 17 residues. Germline-derived CDR1 and CDR2 are DFQATT and SNEGSKA (reference sequence). Trimming removed 6 bases from V and 4 bases from J, with 26 bases in between. The chain's CDR3 is CSAQSGYGGARADTQYF. DNA of the CDR3: TGCAGTGCCCAGTCGGGGTACGGGGGCGCTCGGGCAGATACGCAGTATTTT.

The chain joins TRBV25-1 to TRBJ1-2; maybe TRBD1 (6 bases). Trimming removed 1 base at V and 6 bases at J, with 12 bases between. The V gene's germline CDR1 is MGHDK and CDR2 SYGVNS. This CDR3 region has 14 residues. CDR3 sequence reads: CASSELGTLDGYTF. The CDR3 coding sequence is TGTGCCAGCAGTGAATTAGGGACATTGGATGGCTACACCTTC.

This clonotype has more than one count but fewer than ten. This chain uses TRBV6-5 with TRBJ2-7; the match to TRBD1 covers 7 bases. CDR3 length: 13 residues. The germline V gene has CDR1 MNHEY and CDR2 SVGAGI. The ends lost 6 bases at V and 3 bases at J; junction bases unmatched: 5. The CDR3 spells CASSWGQLYEQYF. In DNA form, the CDR3 reads TGTGCCAGCAGCTGGGGACAGCTCTACGAGCAGTACTTC.

The J gene is TRBJ2-1, the V gene TRBV29-1, with D possibly being TRBD1 or TRBD2 (5 bases each). TRBJ2-7 matches the DNA end more closely, so the J call is doubtful. The CDR3 has 15 residues. Germline V gene data show CDR1 as SQVTM and CDR2 as ANQGSEA. Written as DNA, the CDR3 is TGCAGCGTTGTTGAGGGGCGGAGCTCCTACAATGAGCAGTACTTC. Translating gives CSVVEGRSSYNEQYF.

Only a few counts were recorded for this clonotype. The chain couples TRBV4-2 to TRBJ1-5; possible D gene TRBD1, 5 bases. The germline V gene encodes CDR1 LGHNA and CDR2 YNFKEQ. V lost 1 base and J lost 0, with 16 bases in between. The CDR3 length is 18 residues. DNA of the CDR3: TGTGCCAGCAGCCAAGGTCAGGTCGGGGCCTATAGCAATCAGCCCCAGCATTTT. Its translation is CASSQGQVGAYSNQPQHF.

The sample holds many counts of this clonotype. The chain joins TRBV6-5 to TRBJ2-3; a weak D match, TRBD2 (5 bases). Deletions cut 3 bases from V and 2 bases from J, with 12 bases between. Germline V gene lookup returns CDR1 MNHEY and CDR2 SVGAGI. This CDR3 region has 15 residues. As DNA, the CDR3 is TGTGCCAGCAGTTATTCCCCGGGATTCACAGATACGCAGTATTTT. Translation gives CASSYSPGFTDTQYF.

The chain carries TRBV27 and TRBJ2-1; D possibly corresponds to TRBD2 (6 bases). V shed 2 bases and J shed 5 bases, with 16 bases lying between them. The CDR3 contains 16 residues. The germline V gene has CDR1 MNHEY and CDR2 SMNVEV (reference sequence). The CDR3 loop is CASSLSIGGTDNEQFF. As DNA, the CDR3 is TGTGCCAGCAGTTTAAGTATCGGCGGGACCGACAATGAGCAGTTCTTC.

The V gene is TRBV5-1, the J gene TRBJ1-4; perhaps TRBD1 as D (5 bases). CDR3 length: 16 residues. With 4 bases removed from V and 0 bases from J, the gap between germline ends came to 13 bases. The germline V gene has CDR1 SGHRS and CDR2 YFSETQ. The CDR3 is CASSVKPGPTNEKLFF. Here the CDR3 DNA reads TGCGCCAGCAGCGTAAAACCAGGGCCAACTAATGAAAAACTGTTTTTT.

A few counts support this clonotype. The chain couples TRBV6-2 or TRBV6-3 to TRBJ1-2, with D unclear. This CDR3 region has 13 residues. The V and J ends lost 0 bases and 5 bases respectively, with 7 bases between them. Germline V CDR1 and CDR2: MNHEY, SVGEGT. The CDR3 loop is CASSYSGGYGYTF. The CDR3 DNA sequence: TGTGCCAGCAGTTACTCTGGCGGATATGGCTACACCTTC.

Only a few counts were recorded for this clonotype. The rearrangement joins TRBV6-5 to TRBJ1-2; the match to TRBD1 covers 9 bases. J lost 6 bases, V lost 6 bases, and 8 bases had no gene match. This CDR3 contains 14 residues. The germline gives CDR1 MNHEY, CDR2 SVGAGI. CDR3: CASRIQGAWNGYTF. The CDR3 DNA reads TGTGCCAGCAGAATACAGGGGGCATGGAATGGCTACACCTTC.

This clonotype appeared a few times. The V and J genes are TRBV18 and TRBJ2-1, with TRBD1 matching over 10 bases. With 3 bases clipped from V and 6 bases from J, the junction kept 8 bases outside the gene matches. The CDR3 extends over 16 amino acids. The germline V gene encodes CDR1 KGHSH and CDR2 LQKENI. The CDR3 DNA sequence: TGTGCCAGCTCACCTTTTGGGACAGGGGATTTCAATGAGCAGTTCTTC. Protein: CASSPFGTGDFNEQFF.

This sequence joins TRBV12-3 or TRBV12-4 and TRBJ2-2; D remains unclear. V lost 2 bases to trimming and J lost 5 bases, with 21 bases between them. CDR3 length: 18 amino acids. This chain's CDR3 is CASSLPFRSPGDTGELFF. The CDR3 nucleotides are TGTGCCAGCAGTTTACCCTTCAGGTCCCCTGGAGATACCGGGGAGCTGTTTTTT.

CDR3 in amino acids: CSAGKGALPYNEQFF. The DNA for the CDR3 is TGCAGTGCTGGAAAGGGGGCACTACCCTACAATGAGCAGTTCTTC. The chain carries TRBV20-1 and TRBJ2-1; 7 bases line up with TRBD1. V shed 5 bases, J shed 2 bases, and the junction held 9 bases outside the gene matches. The germline CDR1 and CDR2 sequences are DFQATT and SNEGSKA (reference sequence). The CDR3 totals 15 residues.

This clonotype occurred a few times. CDR3 coding DNA: TGTGCCAGCAGCTCTAGAAGTTTGACTAACTACGAGCAGTACTTC. Its protein product is CASSSRSLTNYEQYF. This chain connects TRBV5-8 to TRBJ2-7; TRBD2 might be the D (5 bases). Germline V gives CDR1 SGHTS, CDR2 YDEGEE. This CDR3 is 15 amino acids long. The germline V and J ends were trimmed by 3 bases and 3 bases, with 16 bases remaining between them.

This clonotype has a single count. The genes are TRBV6-6 and TRBJ2-5; possible D gene TRBD1, 6 bases. CDR1 is MNHNY and CDR2 is SVGAGI in the germline V gene (reference sequence). V gave up 2 bases and J gave up 1 base, with 17 bases separating them. The CDR3 sequence is 17 residues long. The CDR3 sequence is CASSYGGQTDFQETQYF. CDR3 in DNA: TGTGCCAGCAGTTACGGCGGACAGACGGATTTCCAAGAGACCCAGTACTTC.

The chain carries TRBV30 and TRBJ2-1, with 9 bases aligning to TRBD1. Matching the DNA end better, TRBJ2-7 makes the J call doubtful. This CDR3 contains 15 residues. Germline V gene data show CDR1 as GTSNPN and CDR2 as SVGIG (reference sequence). DNA for the CDR3: TGTGCCTGGAGTGTACCCCGGACAGGGGACCACGAGCAGTACTTC. This sequence encodes CAWSVPRTGDHEQYF.

The chain has TRBV3-1 and TRBJ2-5; 8 positions match TRBD1. The end of the DNA is better explained by TRBJ2-7, so the J call may be wrong. CDR3 length: 17 residues. Germline CDR1 is LGHDT and CDR2 is YNNKEL (reference sequence). This CDR3 reads CASSQEWTGTGGYEQYF. In DNA form, the CDR3 reads TGTGCCAGCAGCCAAGAATGGACCGGGACAGGAGGCTACGAGCAGTACTTC.